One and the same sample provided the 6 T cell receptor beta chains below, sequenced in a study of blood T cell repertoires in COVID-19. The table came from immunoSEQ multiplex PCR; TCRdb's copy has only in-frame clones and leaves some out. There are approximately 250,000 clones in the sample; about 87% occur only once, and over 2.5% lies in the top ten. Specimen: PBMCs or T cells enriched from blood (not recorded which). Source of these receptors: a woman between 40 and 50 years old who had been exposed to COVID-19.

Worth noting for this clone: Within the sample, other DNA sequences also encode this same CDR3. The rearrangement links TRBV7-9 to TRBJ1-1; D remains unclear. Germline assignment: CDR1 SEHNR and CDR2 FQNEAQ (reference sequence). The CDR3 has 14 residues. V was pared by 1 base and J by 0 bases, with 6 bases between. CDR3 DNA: TGTGCCAGCAGCTTAGAACAGCTGAACACTGAAGCTTTCTTT. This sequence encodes CASSLEQLNTEAFF. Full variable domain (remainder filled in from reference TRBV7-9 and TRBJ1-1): DTGVSQNPRHKITKRGQNVTFRCDPISEHNRLYWYRQTLGQGPEFLTYFQNEAQLEKSRLLSDRFSAERPKGSFSTLEIQRTEQGDSAMYLCASSLEQLNTEAFFGQGTRLTVV.

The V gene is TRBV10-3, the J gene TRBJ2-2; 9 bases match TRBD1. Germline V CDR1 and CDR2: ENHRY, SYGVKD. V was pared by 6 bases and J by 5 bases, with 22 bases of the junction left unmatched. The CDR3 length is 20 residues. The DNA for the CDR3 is TGTGCCATCAGATCCACACGGGACAGGGCATTTCTAAACCCGACCGGGGAGCTGTTTTTT. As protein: CAIRSTRDRAFLNPTGELFF.

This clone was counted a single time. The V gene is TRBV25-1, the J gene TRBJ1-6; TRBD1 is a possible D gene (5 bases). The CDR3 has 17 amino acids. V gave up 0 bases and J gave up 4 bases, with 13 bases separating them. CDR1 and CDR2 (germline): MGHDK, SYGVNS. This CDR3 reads CASSEYRTGGYNSPLHF. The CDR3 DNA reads TGTGCCAGCAGTGAATATCGGACGGGGGGGTATAATTCACCCCTCCACTTT. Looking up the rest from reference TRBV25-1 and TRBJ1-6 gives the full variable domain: EADIYQTPRYLVIGTGKKITLECSQTMGHDKMYWYQQDPGMELHLIHYSYGVNSTEKGDLSSESTVSRIRTEHFPLTLESARPSHTSQYLCASSEYRTGGYNSPLHFGNGTRLTVT.

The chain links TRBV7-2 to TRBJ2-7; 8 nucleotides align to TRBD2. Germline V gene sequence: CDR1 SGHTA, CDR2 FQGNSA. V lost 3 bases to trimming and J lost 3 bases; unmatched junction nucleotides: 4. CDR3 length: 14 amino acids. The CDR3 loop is CASSLVSGSYEQYF. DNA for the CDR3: TGTGCCAGCAGCTTGGTGAGCGGGAGCTACGAGCAGTACTTC.

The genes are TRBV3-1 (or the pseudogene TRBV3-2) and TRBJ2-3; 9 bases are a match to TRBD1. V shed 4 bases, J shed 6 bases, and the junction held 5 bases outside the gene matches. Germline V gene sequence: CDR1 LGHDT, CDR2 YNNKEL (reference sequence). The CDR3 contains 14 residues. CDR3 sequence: CASSLRTGADTQYF. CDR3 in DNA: TGTGCCAGCAGCCTACGGACAGGGGCGGATACGCAGTATTTT.

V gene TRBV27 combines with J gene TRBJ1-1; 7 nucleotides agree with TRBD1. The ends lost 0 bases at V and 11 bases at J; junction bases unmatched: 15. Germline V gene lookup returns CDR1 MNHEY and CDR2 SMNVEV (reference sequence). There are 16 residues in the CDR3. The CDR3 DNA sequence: TGTGCCAGCAGTTTATCCCATATTCGGACAGGTGCATTGGCTTTCTTT. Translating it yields CASSLSHIRTGALAFF.